This entry describes one T cell receptor (beta chain). The CDR3 is 15 amino acids. V dropped 7 bases and J dropped 2; count of bases not matched to a gene: 10. CDR1 SGHRS and CDR2 YFSETQ come from the germline V gene. The sample is drawn from a study of blood T cell repertoires in COVID-19. Overall study: Sample material is recorded as cDNA or gDNA derived from T cells, B-cell-depleted T cells, or PBMCs.

Authors' data handling: From reference gene primer amplification, estimates of nucleated cell counts were derived. The data were produced by immunoSEQ multiplex PCR, yet TCRdb's version contains in-frame clones alone and is incomplete. The V and J calls and clone size are taken from that table; D and trimming were inferred from the DNA. The sample gives about 340,000 clones, 70% to 90% of which show up once; around 4.4% is in the top ten. Participants, 18 to 89 years old, spanned under 30 US areas. The sample taken for sequencing was PBMCs or T cells enriched from blood (not recorded which). This TCR derives from a woman between 40 and 50 years old with acute COVID-19. The chain couples TRBV5-1 to TRBJ2-5; 8 bases are a match to TRBD2. The CDR3 spells CASGQMGLGQETQYF. As DNA, the CDR3 is TGCGCCAGCGGCCAAATGGGACTAGGGCAAGAGACCCAGTACTTC.